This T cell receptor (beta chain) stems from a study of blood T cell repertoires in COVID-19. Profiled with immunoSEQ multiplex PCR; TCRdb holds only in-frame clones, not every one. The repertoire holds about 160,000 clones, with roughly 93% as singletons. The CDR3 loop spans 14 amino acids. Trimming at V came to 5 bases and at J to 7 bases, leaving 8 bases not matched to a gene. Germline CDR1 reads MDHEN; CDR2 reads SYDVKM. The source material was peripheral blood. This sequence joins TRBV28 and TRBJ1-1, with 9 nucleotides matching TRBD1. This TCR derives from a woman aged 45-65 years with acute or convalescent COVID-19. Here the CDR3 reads CASSLKQGAGEAFF. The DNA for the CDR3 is TGTGCCAGCAGTCTTAAACAGGGGGCGGGTGAAGCTTTCTTT.